Sequencing of this T cell receptor beta chain was carried out in a study of blood T cell repertoires in COVID-19. Study background: Both acute and convalescent COVID-19 samples were obtained from the United States, Italy and Spain. T cells, B-cell-depleted T cells, or PBMCs provided the cDNA or gDNA that served as material.

The CDR3 has 16 residues. Germline CDR1 LNHNV, CDR2 YYDKDF (reference sequence). V shed 1 base and J 2 bases; nucleotides not matched to a gene: 7. This clone came up a few times. Per the original methods: How many nucleated cells were present was estimated from reference gene primer amplification. Only in-frame clones appear in the TCRdb table, and some are missing; sequencing was by immunoSEQ multiplex PCR. That table furnishes V, J and clone size, whereas the DNA furnished D and trimming. The sample consists of tens of thousands of clones, approximately 91% of them appearing once. The chain couples TRBV15 to TRBJ2-7, with 8 bases that match TRBD1. The receptor comes from a man aged 55 to 70 with active or convalescent COVID-19. Input material: peripheral blood. The CDR3 DNA is TGTGCCACCAGCAGAGTAAGGGCCAGGGGGCCCTACGAGCAGTACTTC. Protein product: CATSRVRARGPYEQYF.